This T cell receptor (beta chain) was recorded in a study of blood T cell repertoires in COVID-19. Turning to the study itself: Sources were T cells, B-cell-depleted T cells, or PBMCs; the material itself was cDNA or gDNA.

Libraries were prepared by immunoSEQ multiplex PCR; TCRdb keeps only in-frame clonotypes and omits some of them. This table holds 200,000 to 250,000 clones, about 83% found once. Participant-given clinical history determined each cohort assignment. Donors in Cohort 3 counted as recovered after two negative PCRs, clearance, or symptom resolution. The source of this sequence is a woman aged 40 to 50 who had recovered from COVID-19. The sequenced sample was PBMCs or T cells enriched from blood (not recorded which).

CDR3 DNA: TGTGCCATCAGTGAGCCACGACAGGCCTCCTTCCTCTATGGCTACACCTTC. This gives the protein CAISEPRQASFLYGYTF. This rearrangement joins TRBV10-3 to TRBJ1-2, with D possibly matching TRBD1 (6 bases). CDR1 is ENHRY and CDR2 is SYGVKD in the germline V gene. V lost 2 bases to trimming and J lost 4 bases, with 20 bases between them. The CDR3 consists of 17 residues.